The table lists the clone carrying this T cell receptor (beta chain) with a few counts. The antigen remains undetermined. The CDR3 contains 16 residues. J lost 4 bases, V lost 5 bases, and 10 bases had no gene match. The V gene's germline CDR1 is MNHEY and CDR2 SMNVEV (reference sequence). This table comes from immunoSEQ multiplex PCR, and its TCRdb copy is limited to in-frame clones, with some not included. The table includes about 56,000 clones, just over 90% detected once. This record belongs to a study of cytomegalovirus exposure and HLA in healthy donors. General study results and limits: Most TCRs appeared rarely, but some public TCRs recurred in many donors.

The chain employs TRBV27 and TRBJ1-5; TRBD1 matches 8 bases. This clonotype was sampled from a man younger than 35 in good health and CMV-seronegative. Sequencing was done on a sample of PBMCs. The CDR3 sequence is CASSGETGGTNQPQHF. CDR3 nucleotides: TGTGCCAGCAGTGGGGAAACAGGGGGAACAAATCAGCCCCAGCATTTT.